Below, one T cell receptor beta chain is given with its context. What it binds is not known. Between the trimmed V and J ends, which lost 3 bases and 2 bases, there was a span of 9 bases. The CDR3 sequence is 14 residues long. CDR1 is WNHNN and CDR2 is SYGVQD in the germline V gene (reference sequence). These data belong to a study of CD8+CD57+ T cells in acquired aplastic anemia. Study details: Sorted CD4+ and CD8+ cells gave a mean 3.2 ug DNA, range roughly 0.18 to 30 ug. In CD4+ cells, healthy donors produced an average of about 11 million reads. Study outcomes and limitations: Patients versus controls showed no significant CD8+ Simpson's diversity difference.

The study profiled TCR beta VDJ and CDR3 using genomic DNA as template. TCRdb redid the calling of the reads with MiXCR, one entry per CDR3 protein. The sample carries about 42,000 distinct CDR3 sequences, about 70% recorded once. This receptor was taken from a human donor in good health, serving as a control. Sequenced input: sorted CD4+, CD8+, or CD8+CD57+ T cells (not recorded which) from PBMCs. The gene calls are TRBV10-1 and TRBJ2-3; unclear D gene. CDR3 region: CASSDLGSTDTQYF. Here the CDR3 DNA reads TGCGCCAGCAGTGATTTGGGCTCCACAGATACGCAGTATTTT.